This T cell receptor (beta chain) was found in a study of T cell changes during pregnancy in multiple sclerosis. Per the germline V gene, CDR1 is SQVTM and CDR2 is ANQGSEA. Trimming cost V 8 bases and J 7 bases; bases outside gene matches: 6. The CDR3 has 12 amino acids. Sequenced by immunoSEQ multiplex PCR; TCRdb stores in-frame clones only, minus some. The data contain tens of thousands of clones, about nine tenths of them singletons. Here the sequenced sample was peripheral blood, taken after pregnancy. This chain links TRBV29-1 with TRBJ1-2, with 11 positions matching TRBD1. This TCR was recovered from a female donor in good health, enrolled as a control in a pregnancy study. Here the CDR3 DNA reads TGCAGCTCCTCGGACAGGGGGCTTGGCTACACCTTC. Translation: CSSSDRGLGYTF.